This passage covers 15 T cell receptor beta chains from one sample sequenced in a study of T cells in narcolepsy. This table comes from immunoSEQ multiplex PCR, and its TCRdb copy is limited to in-frame clones, with some not included. The table shows 25,000 to 35,000 clones, with around 74% occurring only once. Sequencing used memory (CD45RA-) CD4+ T cells from blood. The source is a human donor in good health.

The gene calls are TRBV23-1 and TRBJ1-2, with 9 bases matching TRBD1. TRBV23-1 counts as an open reading frame of uncertain function. With 1 base clipped from V and 1 base from J, the junction kept 16 bases outside the gene matches. The CDR3 runs to 20 residues. The CDR3 DNA reads TGCGCCAGCAGTCAATACAAACACCGGGACAGGGCGCGGGTTAACTATGGCTACACCTTC. As protein: CASSQYKHRDRARVNYGYTF.

V is TRBV28 and J is TRBJ2-1; the D call may be TRBD1 or TRBD2 (6 bases each). The CDR3 is 14 residues long. V was clipped by 6 bases and J by 5 bases, with 14 bases between them. CDR1 and CDR2 (germline): MDHEN, SYDVKM. CDR3 DNA sequence: TGTGCCAGCAGCCACGGGGGCCCCCACAATGAGCAGTTCTTC. It yields the protein CASSHGGPHNEQFF.

The V and J genes are TRBV10-3 and TRBJ1-1, with TRBD1 as a possible D gene (6 bases). CDR1 and CDR2 from the germline V gene are ENHRY and SYGVKD. V lost 3 bases to trimming and J lost 3 bases, with 11 bases between them. The CDR3 runs to 14 residues. Here the CDR3 DNA reads TGTGCCATCAGTGAAACAGGGAGGGACACTGAAGCTTTCTTT. Amino acids: CAISETGRDTEAFF.

The V gene is TRBV7-9, the J gene TRBJ2-7, with a weak D call TRBD2 (5 bases). This CDR3 is built from 14 residues. CDR1 SEHNR and CDR2 FQNEAQ come from the germline V gene (reference sequence). V lost 5 bases and J 9 bases, leaving 20 bases between the germline ends. CDR3 in amino acids: CASSPGECDVGQYF. CDR3 coding DNA: TGTGCCAGCAGCCCCGGGGAGTGCGACGTCGGGCAGTACTTC. The full variable domain, rest sourced from reference TRBV7-9 and TRBJ2-7, is DTGVSQNPRHKITKRGQNVTFRCDPISEHNRLYWYRQTLGQGPEFLTYFQNEAQLEKSRLLSDRFSAERPKGSFSTLEIQRTEQGDSAMYLCASSPGECDVGQYFGPGTRLTVT.

As for this clone: Sequence at one end of the junction differs from germline and may be a read error. The CDR3 protein is CSVQGSGANVLAF. The CDR3 DNA reads TGCAGCGTTCAGGGATCTGGGGCCAACGTCCTGGCTTTC. The chain combines TRBV29-1 with TRBJ2-6; D is perhaps TRBD1 (5 bases). The germline gives CDR1 SQVTM, CDR2 ANQGSEA. This CDR3 region has 13 residues. The full variable domain, in which reference TRBV29-1 and TRBJ2-6 provide the parts outside the CDR3, is SAVISQKPSRDICQRGTSLTIQCQVDSQVTMMFWYRQQPGQSLTLIATANQGSEATYESGFVIDKFPISRPNLTFSTLTVSNMSPEDSSIYLCSVQGSGANVLAFGAGSRLTVL.

The gene calls are TRBV27 and TRBJ1-4; D perhaps matches TRBD1 (5 bases). The CDR3 covers 15 residues. Trimming took off 3 bases at V and 6 bases at J, with 14 bases between the two ends. CDR1 and CDR2 from the germline V gene are MNHEY and SMNVEV (reference sequence). CDR3 bases: TGTGCCAGCAGTTTCAAAGAGCCGGGGGATGAAAAACTGTTTTTT. Protein product: CASSFKEPGDEKLFF.

The chain couples TRBV7-3 to TRBJ1-3; maybe TRBD1 (6 bases). The V and J ends lost 7 bases and 2 bases respectively, with 9 bases between them. CDR3 length: 13 amino acids. Per the germline V gene, CDR1 is SGHTA and CDR2 is FQGTGA. Written as DNA, the CDR3 is TGTGCCAGCACGGACAGCCCTGGAAACACCATATATTTT. This codes for CASTDSPGNTIYF.

The rearrangement joins TRBV29-1 to TRBJ2-3, with 10 bases fitting TRBD2. Germline V gives CDR1 SQVTM, CDR2 ANQGSEA. V gave up 7 bases and J gave up 6 bases; unmatched junction bases: 10. The length of the CDR3 is 14 residues. The CDR3 nucleotides are TGCAGCGCCCCCCCGGGACTAGCGATTGATACGCAGTATTTT. This sequence encodes CSAPPGLAIDTQYF.

This chain uses TRBV2 with TRBJ2-5; 10 bases line up with TRBD2. The CDR3 runs 15 residues. Unmatched junction bases numbered 6, after V lost 3 bases and J lost 5 bases. Per germline, CDR1 SNHLY and CDR2 FYNNEI. CDR3 DNA sequence: TGTGCCAGCAGTGACGGGCTAGCGGGGGTGGAGACCCAGTACTTC. It translates to CASSDGLAGVETQYF.

The rearrangement uses TRBV2 and TRBJ2-7; no firm D call. Between the trimmed V and J ends, which lost 1 base and 0 bases, there was a span of 10 bases. This CDR3 spans 15 amino acids. Germline CDR1 SNHLY, CDR2 FYNNEI. DNA for the CDR3: TGTGCCAGCAGTGAAGGGGCCACCAGCTCCTACGAGCAGTACTTC. Translation gives CASSEGATSSYEQYF.

The genes are TRBV28 and TRBJ2-3; D remains ambiguous. V was trimmed by 8 bases and J by 2 bases, leaving 14 bases between them. This CDR3 is 14 amino acids long. Germline assignment: CDR1 MDHEN and CDR2 SYDVKM. CDR3 coding DNA: TGTGCCAGCCGATTGTCCCGACCCACAGATACGCAGTATTTT. Translation: CASRLSRPTDTQYF. Full variable domain (remainder filled in from reference TRBV28 and TRBJ2-3): DVKVTQSSRYLVKRTGEKVFLECVQDMDHENMFWYRQDPGLGLRLIYFSYDVKMKEKGDIPEGYSVSREKKERFSLILESASTNQTSMYLCASRLSRPTDTQYFGPGTRLTVL.

The chain links TRBV6-5 to TRBJ2-5; D is uncertain. The germline CDR1 and CDR2 sequences are MNHEY and SVGAGI. Trimming removed 8 bases at V and 5 bases at J, with 6 bases between. The CDR3 length is 10 residues. CDR3 DNA: TGTGCCAGCGGCCGTGAGACCCAGTACTTC. Its translation is CASGRETQYF.

In this sample, this clone turned up once. The chain employs TRBV7-6 and TRBJ1-1; the D gene is possibly TRBD1 (6 bases). CDR1 is SGHVS and CDR2 is FNYEAQ in the germline V gene. CDR3 length: 13 amino acids. Trimming removed 3 bases from V and 3 bases from J, with 8 bases in between. The chain's CDR3 is CASSLQGYTEAFF. The CDR3, as DNA: TGTGCCAGCAGCTTGCAGGGGTACACTGAAGCTTTCTTT. Drawing the rest from reference TRBV7-6 and TRBJ1-1, the complete variable domain is GAGVSQSPRYKVTKRGQDVALRCDPISGHVSLYWYRQALGQGPEFLTYFNYEAQQDKSGLPNDRFSAERPEGSISTLTIQRTEQRDSAMYRCASSLQGYTEAFFGQGTRLTVV.

This clone was counted once. The V call is TRBV27, the J call TRBJ1-3; D is possibly TRBD1 (6 bases). The ends were cut back, 4 bases at V and 8 bases at J, with 15 bases in the middle. Looked up from germline, CDR1 is MNHEY and CDR2 is SMNVEV (reference sequence). The CDR3 is 14 amino acids. The CDR3 bases are TGTGCCAGCAGTTCGGGGGGGCGGTGGGACACCATATATTTT. Protein sequence: CASSSGGRWDTIYF.

This clone appeared a few times. The rearrangement links TRBV5-4 to TRBJ1-1; no firm D call. CDR1 and CDR2 (germline): SGHNT, YYREEE (reference sequence). This CDR3 is 12 amino acids long. Deletions cut 2 bases from V and 3 bases from J, with 5 bases between. CDR3 nucleotides: TGTGCCAGCAGCTTTTCGGACACTGAAGCTTTCTTT. This codes for CASSFSDTEAFF. Complete variable domain (other parts from reference TRBV5-4 and TRBJ1-1): ETGVTQSPTHLIKTRGQQVTLRCSSQSGHNTVSWYQQALGQGPQFIFQYYREEENGRGNFPPRFSGLQFPNYSSELNVNALELDDSALYLCASSFSDTEAFFGQGTRLTVV.